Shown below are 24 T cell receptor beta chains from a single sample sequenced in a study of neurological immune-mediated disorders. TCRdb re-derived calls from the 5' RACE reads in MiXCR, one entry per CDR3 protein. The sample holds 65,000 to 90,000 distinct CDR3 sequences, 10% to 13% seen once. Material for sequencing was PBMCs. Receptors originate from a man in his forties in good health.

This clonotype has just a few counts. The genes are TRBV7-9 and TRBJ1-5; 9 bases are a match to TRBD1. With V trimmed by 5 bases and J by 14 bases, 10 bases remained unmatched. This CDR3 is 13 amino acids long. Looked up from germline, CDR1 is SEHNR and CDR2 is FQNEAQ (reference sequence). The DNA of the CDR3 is TGTGCCAGCAGCGGCCGGGACAGGGACCAGAAGCATTTT. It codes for CASSGRDRDQKHF.

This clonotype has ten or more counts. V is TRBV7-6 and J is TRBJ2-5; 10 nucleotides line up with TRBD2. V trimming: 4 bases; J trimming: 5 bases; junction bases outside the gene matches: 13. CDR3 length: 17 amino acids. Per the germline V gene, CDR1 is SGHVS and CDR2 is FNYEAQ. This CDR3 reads CASSSRGSGGRSETQYF. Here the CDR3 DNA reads TGTGCCAGCAGCTCCCGGGGTAGCGGGGGGCGATCGGAGACCCAGTACTTC.

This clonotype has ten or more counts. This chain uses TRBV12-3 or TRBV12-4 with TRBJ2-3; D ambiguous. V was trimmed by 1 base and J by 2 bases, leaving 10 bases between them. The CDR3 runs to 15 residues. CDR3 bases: TGTGCCAGCAGTTTAGAAGGGTGGACCACAGATACGCAGTATTTT. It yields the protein CASSLEGWTTDTQYF.

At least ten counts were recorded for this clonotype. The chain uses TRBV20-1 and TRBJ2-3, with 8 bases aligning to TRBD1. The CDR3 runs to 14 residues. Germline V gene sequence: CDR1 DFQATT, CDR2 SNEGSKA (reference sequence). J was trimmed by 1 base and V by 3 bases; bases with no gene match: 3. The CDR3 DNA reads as TGCAGTGCTAGCCCCAGGGGGCGCACAGATACGCAGTATTTT. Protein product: CSASPRGRTDTQYF.

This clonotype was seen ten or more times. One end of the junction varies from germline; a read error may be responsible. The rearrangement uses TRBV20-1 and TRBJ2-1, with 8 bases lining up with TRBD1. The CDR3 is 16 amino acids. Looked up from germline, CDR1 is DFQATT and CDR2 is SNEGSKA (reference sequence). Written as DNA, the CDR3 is TGCAGTGCTAGAGATCGGACAGGGCGATCTTACAGTGAGCAGTTCTTC. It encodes CSARDRTGRSYSEQFF.

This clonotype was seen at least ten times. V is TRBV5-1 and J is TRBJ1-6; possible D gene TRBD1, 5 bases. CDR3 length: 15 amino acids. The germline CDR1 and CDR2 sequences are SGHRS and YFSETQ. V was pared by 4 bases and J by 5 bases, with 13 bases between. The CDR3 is CASSAEGVDNSPLHF. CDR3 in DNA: TGCGCCAGCAGCGCCGAAGGGGTTGATAATTCACCCCTCCACTTT.

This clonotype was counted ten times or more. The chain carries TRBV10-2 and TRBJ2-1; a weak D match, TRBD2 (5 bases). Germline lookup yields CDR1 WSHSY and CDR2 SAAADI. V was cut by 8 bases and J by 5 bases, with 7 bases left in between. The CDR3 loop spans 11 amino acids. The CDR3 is CASRGNNEQFF. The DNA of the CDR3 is TGCGCCAGCCGGGGAAACAATGAGCAGTTCTTC.

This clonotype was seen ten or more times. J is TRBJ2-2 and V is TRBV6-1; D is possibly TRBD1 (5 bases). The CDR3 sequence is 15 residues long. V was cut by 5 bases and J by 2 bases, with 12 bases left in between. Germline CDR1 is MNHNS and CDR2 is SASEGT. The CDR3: CASSSSGINTGELFF. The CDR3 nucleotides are TGTGCCAGCAGTAGTTCAGGGATTAACACCGGGGAGCTGTTTTTT.

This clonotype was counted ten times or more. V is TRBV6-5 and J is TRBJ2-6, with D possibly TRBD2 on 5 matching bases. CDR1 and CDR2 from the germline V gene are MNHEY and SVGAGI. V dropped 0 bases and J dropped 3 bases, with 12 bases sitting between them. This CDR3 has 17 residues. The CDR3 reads CASSYSRGPFGANVLTF. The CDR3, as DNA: TGTGCCAGCAGTTACTCACGGGGTCCCTTTGGGGCCAACGTCCTGACTTTC.

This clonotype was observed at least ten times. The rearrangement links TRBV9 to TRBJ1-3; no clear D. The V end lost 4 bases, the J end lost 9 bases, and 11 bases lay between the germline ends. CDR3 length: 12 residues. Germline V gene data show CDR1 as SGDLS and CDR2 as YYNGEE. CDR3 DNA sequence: TGTGCCAGCAGCCCCGCGGAGGGCACCATATATTTT. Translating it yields CASSPAEGTIYF.

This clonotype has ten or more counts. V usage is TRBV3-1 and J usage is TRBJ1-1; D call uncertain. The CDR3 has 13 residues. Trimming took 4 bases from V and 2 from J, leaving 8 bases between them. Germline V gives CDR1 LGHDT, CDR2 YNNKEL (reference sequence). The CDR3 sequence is CASSPSINTEAFF. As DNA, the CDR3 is TGTGCCAGCAGCCCCAGTATTAACACTGAAGCTTTCTTT.

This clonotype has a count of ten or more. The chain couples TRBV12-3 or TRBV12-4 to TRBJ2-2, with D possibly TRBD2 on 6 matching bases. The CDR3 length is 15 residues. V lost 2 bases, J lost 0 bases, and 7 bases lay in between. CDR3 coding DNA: TGTGCCAGCAGTTTAAGACTAGCGAACACCGGGGAGCTGTTTTTT. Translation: CASSLRLANTGELFF.

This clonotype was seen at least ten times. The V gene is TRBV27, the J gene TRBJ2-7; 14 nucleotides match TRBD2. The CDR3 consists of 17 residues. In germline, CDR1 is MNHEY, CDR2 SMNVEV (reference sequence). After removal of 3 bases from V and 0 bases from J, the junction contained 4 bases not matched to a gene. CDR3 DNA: TGTGCCAGCAGTTTCAGGACTAGCGGGGGGACCTCCTACGAGCAGTACTTC. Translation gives CASSFRTSGGTSYEQYF.

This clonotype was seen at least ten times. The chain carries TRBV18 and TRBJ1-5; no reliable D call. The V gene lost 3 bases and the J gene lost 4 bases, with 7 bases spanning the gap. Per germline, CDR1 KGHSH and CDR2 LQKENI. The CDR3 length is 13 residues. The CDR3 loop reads CASSPGNNQPQHF. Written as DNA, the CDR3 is TGTGCCAGCTCACCTGGCAATAATCAGCCCCAGCATTTT.

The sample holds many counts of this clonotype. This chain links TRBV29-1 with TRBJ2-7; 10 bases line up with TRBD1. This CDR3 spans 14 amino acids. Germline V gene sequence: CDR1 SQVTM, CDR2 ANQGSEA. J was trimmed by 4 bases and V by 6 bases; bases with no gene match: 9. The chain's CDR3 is CSVRLGQGEYEQYF. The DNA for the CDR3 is TGCAGCGTCCGACTCGGACAGGGGGAATACGAGCAGTACTTC.

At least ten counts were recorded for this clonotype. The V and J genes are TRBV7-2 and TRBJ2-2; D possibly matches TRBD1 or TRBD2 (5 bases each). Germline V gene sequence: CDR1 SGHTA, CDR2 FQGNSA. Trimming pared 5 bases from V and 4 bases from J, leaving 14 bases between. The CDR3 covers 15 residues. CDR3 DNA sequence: TGTGCCAGCAGCCGGACCGGGGACCCCACCGGGGAGCTGTTTTTT. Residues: CASSRTGDPTGELFF.

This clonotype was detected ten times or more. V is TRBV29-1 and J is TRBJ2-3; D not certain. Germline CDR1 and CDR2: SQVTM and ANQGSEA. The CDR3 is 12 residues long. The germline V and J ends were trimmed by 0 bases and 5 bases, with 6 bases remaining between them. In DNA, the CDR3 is TGCAGCGTTGAAGAGGAATTAGATACGCAGTATTTT. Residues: CSVEEELDTQYF.

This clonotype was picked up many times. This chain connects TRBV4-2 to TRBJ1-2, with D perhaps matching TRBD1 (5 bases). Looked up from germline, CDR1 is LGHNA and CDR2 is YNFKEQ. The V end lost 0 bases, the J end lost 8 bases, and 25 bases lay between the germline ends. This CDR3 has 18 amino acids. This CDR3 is CASSQDFGQGGRTSGYTF. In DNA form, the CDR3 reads TGTGCCAGCAGCCAAGATTTCGGGCAGGGTGGGCGGACTAGCGGCTACACCTTC.

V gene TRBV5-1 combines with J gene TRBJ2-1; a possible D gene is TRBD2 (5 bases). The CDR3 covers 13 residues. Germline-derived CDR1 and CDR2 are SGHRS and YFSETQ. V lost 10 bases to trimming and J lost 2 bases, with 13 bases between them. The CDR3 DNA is TGCGCCTGTAGCCTCGGGACCTACAATGAGCAGTTCTTC. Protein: CACSLGTYNEQFF.

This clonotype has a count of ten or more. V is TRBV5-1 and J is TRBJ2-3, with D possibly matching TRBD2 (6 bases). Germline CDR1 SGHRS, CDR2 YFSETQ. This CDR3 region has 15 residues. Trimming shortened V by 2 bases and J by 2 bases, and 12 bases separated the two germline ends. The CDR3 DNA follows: TGCGCCAGCAGCTTAAGGGGACTCCCCACAGATACGCAGTATTTT. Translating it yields CASSLRGLPTDTQYF.

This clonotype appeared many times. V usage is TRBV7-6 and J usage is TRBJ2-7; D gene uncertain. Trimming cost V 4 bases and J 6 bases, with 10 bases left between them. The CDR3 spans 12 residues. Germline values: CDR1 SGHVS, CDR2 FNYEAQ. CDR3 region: CASSYPLGEQYF. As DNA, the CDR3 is TGTGCCAGCAGCTACCCCCTCGGCGAGCAGTACTTC.

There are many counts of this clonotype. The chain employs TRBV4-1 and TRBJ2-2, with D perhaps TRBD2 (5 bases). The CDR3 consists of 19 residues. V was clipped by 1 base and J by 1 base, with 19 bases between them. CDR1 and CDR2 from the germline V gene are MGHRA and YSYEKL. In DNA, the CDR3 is TGCGCCAGCAGCCAAGGAGGCTATTTTGGGGAGAGGAACACCGGGGAGCTGTTTTTT. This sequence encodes CASSQGGYFGERNTGELFF.

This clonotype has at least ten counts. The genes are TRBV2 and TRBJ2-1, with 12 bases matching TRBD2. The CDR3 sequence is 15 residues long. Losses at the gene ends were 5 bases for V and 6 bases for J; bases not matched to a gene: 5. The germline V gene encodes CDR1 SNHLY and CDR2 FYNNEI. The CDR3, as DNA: TGTGCCAGCAGTTTGTCTAGCGGGAGGGCCAATGAGCAGTTCTTC. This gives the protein CASSLSSGRANEQFF.

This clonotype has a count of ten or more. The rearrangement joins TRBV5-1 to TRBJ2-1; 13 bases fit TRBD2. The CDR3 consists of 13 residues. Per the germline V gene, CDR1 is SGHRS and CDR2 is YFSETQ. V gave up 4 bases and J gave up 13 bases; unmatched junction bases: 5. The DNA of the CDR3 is TGCGCCAGCAGCCGAACTAGCGGGGGGGCTCAGTTCTTC. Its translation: CASSRTSGGAQFF. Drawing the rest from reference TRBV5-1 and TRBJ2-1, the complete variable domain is KAGVTQTPRYLIKTRGQQVTLSCSPISGHRSVSWYQQTPGQGLQFLFEYFSETQRNKGNFPGRFSGRQFSNSRSEMNVSTLELGDSALYLCASSRTSGGAQFFGPGTRLTVL.